This T cell receptor beta chain was documented in a study of graft-versus-host responses after intestinal transplantation. Turning to the study itself: Among the recipients, all got anti-thymocyte globulin induction and then tacrolimus and steroids for roughly three years.

To release intraepithelial and lamina propria lymphocytes, the graft tissue was processed. The protocol was immunoSEQ multiplex PCR, while the TCRdb copy is restricted to in-frame clones and leaves out a portion. Among roughly 20,000 clones listed, roughly three quarters were seen once. The CDR3 loop spans 14 amino acids. Germline loops: CDR1 KGHSH, CDR2 LQKENI. J gave up 6 bases and V 3 bases, and 3 bases lay outside the gene matches. The gene calls are TRBV18 and TRBJ2-3; 10 positions agree with TRBD2. The sequence was collected from a human patient who received an intestinal transplant, so some T cells may come from the graft donor. Sequencing used ileum tissue, obtained approximately 20 days after intestinal transplant. The chain's CDR3 is CASSPLAGEDTQYF. The CDR3 nucleotides read TGTGCCAGCTCACCTCTAGCGGGAGAGGATACGCAGTATTTT. The entire variable domain, with the rest obtained from reference TRBV18 and TRBJ2-3, is as follows: NAGVMQNPRHLVRRRGQEARLRCSPMKGHSHVYWYRQLPEEGLKFMVYLQKENIIDESGMPKERFSAEFPKEGPSILRIQQVVRGDSAAYFCASSPLAGEDTQYFGPGTRLTVL.